This T cell receptor beta chain was identified in a study of response to subunit inactivated influenza vaccine. This clonotype was recorded a few times. CDR3 length equals 16 residues. Per germline, CDR1 SGDLS and CDR2 YYNGEE. Trimming at V came to 1 base and at J to 3 bases, leaving 5 bases not matched to a gene. MiXCR, applied by TCRdb to the RT-PCR reads, yields one record per CDR3 protein. The sample yields more than 550,000 distinct CDR3 sequences, around 10% seen once. This sample was also put to use in a study of T cells expressing NK-cell markers. That paper notes: 5'RACE template switching with UMIs generated TCR beta cDNA. Within several experiments, an anti-gamma-delta TCR antibody kept the sorting limited to alpha-beta TCR T cells. These same clonotypes (in a few donors) also led the CD3+CD56-NKG2C+ fraction. It is unclear if expanded NKG2C-expressing clones target HCMV antigens.

The chain employs TRBV9 and TRBJ2-3; TRBD2 matches 10 bases. This TCR was recovered from a man aged 50 to 59 who received an inactivated influenza vaccine. This specimen was PBMCs from blood, taken on the day of vaccination. CDR3 in DNA: TGTGCCAGCAGCGTAACTAGCGGGATAGGGACAGATACGCAGTATTTT. The encoded protein is CASSVTSGIGTDTQYF.